A single sample is the source of the 5 T cell receptor beta chains below, sequenced in a study of OX40 agonist ivuxolimab in advanced cancers. Repertoires were generated with immunoSEQ multiplex PCR, while TCRdb's copy carries only in-frame clones and drops some. The sample shows approximately 65,000 clones, approximately 90% of them seen only once. This sample comprised CD4+ or CD8+ T cells sorted from blood, obtained in a trial of the OX40 agonist ivuxolimab. These receptor sequences come from an adult with an advanced solid tumor such as melanoma, head and neck, liver or kidney cancer.

This chain links TRBV11-2 with TRBJ2-7; no definite D call. The ends were cut back, 0 bases at V and 3 bases at J, with 9 bases in the middle. The CDR3 loop spans 14 amino acids. The germline V gene encodes CDR1 SGHAT and CDR2 FQNNGV. The CDR3 coding sequence is TGTGCCAGCAGCTTAGATCAACGGATCTACGAGCAGTACTTC. Protein sequence: CASSLDQRIYEQYF.

The rearrangement links TRBV7-2 to TRBJ2-2; D may match TRBD1 or TRBD2 (5 bases each). The V gene lost 4 bases and the J gene lost 3 bases, with 12 bases spanning the gap. Germline V gene data show CDR1 as SGHTA and CDR2 as FQGNSA. CDR3 length: 15 amino acids. The chain's CDR3 is CASSSRGTYTGELFF. The CDR3 DNA follows: TGTGCCAGCAGCTCTAGAGGGACCTACACCGGGGAGCTGTTTTTT.

The chain links TRBV7-9 to TRBJ1-1; D gene uncertain. The germline gives CDR1 SEHNR, CDR2 FQNEAQ (reference sequence). This CDR3 spans 13 amino acids. Deletions cut 6 bases from V and 1 base from J, with 9 bases between. The CDR3 loop is CASRGGRNTEAFF. DNA for the CDR3: TGTGCCAGCAGGGGTGGGCGGAACACTGAAGCTTTCTTT.

The chain links TRBV27 to TRBJ2-7; TRBD1 might be the D (6 bases). V was pared by 2 bases and J by 3 bases, with 11 bases between. Germline V gene lookup returns CDR1 MNHEY and CDR2 SMNVEV (reference sequence). The CDR3 extends over 14 amino acids. CDR3 sequence: CASSLGVQGYEQYF. CDR3 coding DNA: TGTGCCAGCAGTTTAGGAGTACAGGGCTACGAGCAGTACTTC.

The V and J genes are TRBV7-6 and TRBJ1-4; the D is unclear. Per the germline V gene, CDR1 is SGHVS and CDR2 is FNYEAQ. Trimming pared 1 base from V and 3 bases from J, leaving 6 bases between. The CDR3 is 14 residues long. The CDR3 spells CASSLGGSNEKLFF. CDR3 nucleotides: TGTGCCAGCAGCTTAGGAGGATCTAATGAAAAACTGTTTTTT. The entire variable domain, with the rest obtained from reference TRBV7-6 and TRBJ1-4, is as follows: GAGVSQSPRYKVTKRGQDVALRCDPISGHVSLYWYRQALGQGPEFLTYFNYEAQQDKSGLPNDRFSAERPEGSISTLTIQRTEQRDSAMYRCASSLGGSNEKLFFGSGTQLSVL.